This is a list of T cell receptor beta chains from one sample in a study of blood T cells in healthy people across ages. From the 5' RACE reads, TCRdb called clonotypes with MiXCR, one entry per CDR3 protein. In the table there are about 1.4 million distinct CDR3 sequences, approximately 60% of which are singletons. The material sequenced was blood. These TCRs come from a man in his late teens or twenties in good health. Each CDR3 is given with its conserved first and last residue. Each record gives: D gene, J gene, clone size, V gene, CDR3 length, CDR3 DNA, CDR3 protein. The D gene is left open where the match is weak. Clone size is not always given. Where it is, it says once, few, many or a class for expanded clones.

D: -
J: TRBJ2-7
size: once
V: TRBV28
length: 17
DNA: TGTGCCAGCAGCAAGACCCCCTACACTAAACCCACCTACGAGCAGTACTTC
CDR3: CASSKTPYTKPTYEQYF

D: -
J: TRBJ2-7
size: -
V: TRBV29-1
length: 14
DNA: TGCAGCGTGGCACGACATGGGCGCTCCTACGAGCAGTACTTC
CDR3: CSVARHGRSYEQYF

D: TRBD2
J: TRBJ2-7
size: -
V: TRBV20-1
length: 15
DNA: TGCAGTGCTAGAGGGGTCCGGGAGGGAACCTACGAGCAGTACTTC
CDR3: CSARGVREGTYEQYF

D: TRBD1
J: TRBJ2-7
size: -
V: TRBV11-2
length: 16
DNA: TGTGCCAGCCGACGGGCGGGACAGGCTAACTCCTACGAGCAGTACTTC
CDR3: CASRRAGQANSYEQYF

D: TRBD1
J: TRBJ2-3
size: -
V: TRBV12-3/TRBV12-4
length: 18
DNA: TGTGCCAGCAAAAACGCCAAAAGGGGGCTCCTTAGCACAGATACGCAGTATTTT
CDR3: CASKNAKRGLLSTDTQYF

D: -
J: TRBJ2-5
size: few
V: TRBV15
length: 16
DNA: TGTGCCACCAGCAGATCAAGTGCCGGACAGCAAGAGACCCAGTACTTC
CDR3: CATSRSSAGQQETQYF

D: -
J: TRBJ2-1
size: few
V: TRBV4-1
length: 17
DNA: TGCGCCAGCAGCCAAGACGCCACTAGCAGGGGCAGCAATGAGCAGTTCTTC
CDR3: CASSQDATSRGSNEQFF

D: TRBD2
J: TRBJ2-5
size: -
V: TRBV2
length: 19
DNA: TGTGCCAGCAGTGACGGACTAGCGGGAGGCCCCTTAATCCAAGAGACCCAGTACTTC
CDR3: CASSDGLAGGPLIQETQYF

D: TRBD1
J: TRBJ1-2
size: -
V: TRBV7-2
length: 12
DNA: TGTGCCAGCAGCTTCTTAGGGACAGGGAACACCTTC
CDR3: CASSFLGTGNTF

D: -
J: TRBJ2-1
size: -
V: TRBV4-1
length: 13
DNA: TGCGCCAGCAGCCAGACATGGGGCTATGAGCAGTTCTTC
CDR3: CASSQTWGYEQFF

D: TRBD1
J: TRBJ2-1
size: -
V: TRBV12-3/TRBV12-4
length: 14
DNA: TGTGCCAGCAGCCCGGACAGGGCGGGCAATGAGCAGTTCTTC
CDR3: CASSPDRAGNEQFF

D: TRBD1
J: TRBJ2-7
size: few
V: TRBV5-5
length: 13
DNA: TGTGCCTCCGGGGACAGCGCGACCTACGAGCAGTACTTC
CDR3: CASGDSATYEQYF

D: -
J: TRBJ2-7
size: -
V: TRBV28
length: 15
DNA: TGTGCCAGTAGTTTCTCACAGGGCAATAGACACGAGCAGTACTTC
CDR3: CASSFSQGNRHEQYF

D: TRBD1
J: TRBJ2-1
size: -
V: TRBV29-1
length: 12
DNA: TGCAGCGTTGGGAACAGGGGCAATGAGCAGTTCTTC
CDR3: CSVGNRGNEQFF

D: TRBD2
J: TRBJ2-7
size: -
V: TRBV18
length: 15
DNA: TGTGCCAGCTCACCATCTAGCGGGGGCTCCTACGAGCAGTACTTC
CDR3: CASSPSSGGSYEQYF

D: -
J: TRBJ1-4
size: -
V: TRBV29-1
length: 10
DNA: TGCGCTGGGTCGTTTGAAAAACTGTTTTTT
CDR3: CAGSFEKLFF

D: -
J: TRBJ2-2
size: few
V: TRBV4-1
length: 13
DNA: TGCGCCAGCAGCCAAGATCAGGGGCGGGAGCTGTTTTTT
CDR3: CASSQDQGRELFF

D: TRBD1
J: TRBJ2-2
size: -
V: TRBV27
length: 15
DNA: TGTGCCGGCAGCCCACAGGGGGCGTACACCGGGGAGCTGTTTTTT
CDR3: CAGSPQGAYTGELFF

D: TRBD1
J: TRBJ2-3
size: once
V: TRBV20-1
length: 15
DNA: TGCAGTGCTAGAGGGGACAGACTCATCACAGATACGCAGTATTTT
CDR3: CSARGDRLITDTQYF

D: TRBD2
J: TRBJ2-3
size: once
V: TRBV20-1
length: 16
DNA: TGCAGTGCTAGAGAACTAGCGGGAGTAAGGTCAGATACGCAGTATTTT
CDR3: CSARELAGVRSDTQYF

D: -
J: TRBJ2-7
size: -
V: TRBV2
length: 15
DNA: TGTGCCAGCAGTGTCCCGGGATTTGGCTCCTACGAGCAGTACTTC
CDR3: CASSVPGFGSYEQYF

D: -
J: TRBJ2-7
size: -
V: TRBV7-9
length: 18
DNA: TGTGCCAGCAGCTTAGTGGCGGGACAGATGAGGGGAAGTTCCGAGCAGTACTTC
CDR3: CASSLVAGQMRGSSEQYF

D: -
J: TRBJ1-4
size: once
V: TRBV20-1
length: 14
DNA: TGCAGTGCTAGAGATGCACAGGAAAATGAAAAACTGTTTTTT
CDR3: CSARDAQENEKLFF

D: -
J: TRBJ2-1
size: -
V: TRBV20-1
length: 12
DNA: TGCAGTGCTAGGGAAACAGACAATGAGCAGTTCTTC
CDR3: CSARETDNEQFF

D: -
J: TRBJ2-3
size: many
V: TRBV7-2
length: 13
DNA: TGTGCCAGCAGCTTACCGGGCACAGATACGCAGTATTTT
CDR3: CASSLPGTDTQYF

D: -
J: TRBJ2-2
size: -
V: TRBV4-3
length: 14
DNA: TGCGCCAGCAGCCAAGATTCCCATTCCGGGGAGCTGTTTTTT
CDR3: CASSQDSHSGELFF

D: -
J: TRBJ1-1
size: -
V: TRBV29-1
length: 14
DNA: TGCAGCGTTGAGGATCCCACATCGAACACTGAAGCTTTCTTT
CDR3: CSVEDPTSNTEAFF

D: TRBD2
J: TRBJ2-5
size: once
V: TRBV20-1
length: 13
DNA: TGCAGTGCTTGGGACGGAAGGGAGGGTGAGCAGTACTTC
CDR3: CSAWDGREGEQYF

D: -
J: TRBJ2-1
size: -
V: TRBV4-3
length: 15
DNA: TGCGCCAGCAGCCAAGAGTTGGACTCGCACAATGAGCAGTTCTTC
CDR3: CASSQELDSHNEQFF

D: TRBD2
J: TRBJ2-1
size: -
V: TRBV12-3/TRBV12-4
length: 14
DNA: TGTGCCAACGGACTAGCGGGGGTCGGTTATGAGCAGTTCTTC
CDR3: CANGLAGVGYEQFF

D: -
J: TRBJ2-7
size: -
V: TRBV7-2
length: 16
DNA: TGTGCCAGCAGCTTCGCAGGACAGCCCGGATCGGGCGAGCAGTACTTC
CDR3: CASSFAGQPGSGEQYF

D: -
J: TRBJ2-6
size: few
V: TRBV2
length: 14
DNA: TGTGCCAGTGAGGGGCTCTCTGGGGCCAACGTCCTGACTTTC
CDR3: CASEGLSGANVLTF

D: -
J: TRBJ2-7
size: -
V: TRBV2
length: 13
DNA: TGTGCCAGCTCTATAGGGGACGGCTACGAGCAGTACTTC
CDR3: CASSIGDGYEQYF

D: -
J: TRBJ2-4
size: -
V: TRBV9
length: 14
DNA: TGTGCCAGCAGCGTAGAGGGGTTGGGTGGGATTCAGTACTTC
CDR3: CASSVEGLGGIQYF

D: TRBD2
J: TRBJ2-1
size: -
V: TRBV7-2
length: 17
DNA: TGTGCCAGCAGCCAAAGGGCGGGGGGCTTCTCCTACAATGAGCAGTTCTTC
CDR3: CASSQRAGGFSYNEQFF